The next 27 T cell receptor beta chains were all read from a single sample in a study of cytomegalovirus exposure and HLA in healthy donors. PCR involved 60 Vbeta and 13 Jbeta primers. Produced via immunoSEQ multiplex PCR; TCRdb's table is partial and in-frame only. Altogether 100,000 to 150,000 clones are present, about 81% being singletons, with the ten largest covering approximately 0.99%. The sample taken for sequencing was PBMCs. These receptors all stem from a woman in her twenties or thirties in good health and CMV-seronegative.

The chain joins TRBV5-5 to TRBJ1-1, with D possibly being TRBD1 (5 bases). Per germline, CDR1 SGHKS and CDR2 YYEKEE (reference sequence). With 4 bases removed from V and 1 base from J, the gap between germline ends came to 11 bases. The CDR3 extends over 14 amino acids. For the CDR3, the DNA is TGTGCCAGCAGCCCGGGACTTCCGAACACTGAAGCTTTCTTT. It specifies CASSPGLPNTEAFF.

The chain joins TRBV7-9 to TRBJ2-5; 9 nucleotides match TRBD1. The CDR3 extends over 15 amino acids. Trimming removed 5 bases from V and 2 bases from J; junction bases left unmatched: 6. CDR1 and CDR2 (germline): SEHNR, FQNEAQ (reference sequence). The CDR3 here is CASSRTGAGQETQYF. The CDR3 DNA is TGTGCCAGCAGCCGGACAGGGGCTGGGCAAGAGACCCAGTACTTC.

The CDR3 protein is CAWSVAGKVYEQYF. The CDR3 DNA reads TGTGCCTGGAGTGTAGCGGGGAAAGTCTACGAGCAGTACTTC. This sequence joins TRBV30 and TRBJ2-7; 7 bases line up with TRBD2. This CDR3 spans 14 amino acids. The V and J ends lost 0 bases and 3 bases, in that order; junction bases with no gene match: 5. Germline CDR1 reads GTSNPN; CDR2 reads SVGIG (reference sequence).

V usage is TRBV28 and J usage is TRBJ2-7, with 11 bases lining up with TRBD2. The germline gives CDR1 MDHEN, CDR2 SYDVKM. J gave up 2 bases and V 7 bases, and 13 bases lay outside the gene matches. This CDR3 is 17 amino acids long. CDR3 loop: CASTMTVGLADTYEQYF. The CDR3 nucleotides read TGTGCCAGCACCATGACGGTGGGACTAGCGGATACCTACGAGCAGTACTTC. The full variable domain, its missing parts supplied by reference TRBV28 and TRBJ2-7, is DVKVTQSSRYLVKRTGEKVFLECVQDMDHENMFWYRQDPGLGLRLIYFSYDVKMKEKGDIPEGYSVSREKKERFSLILESASTNQTSMYLCASTMTVGLADTYEQYFGPGTRLTVT.

The CDR3 DNA is TGTGCCTGGGGGGCGGTCTCGGGTGGCTACACCTTC. Protein sequence: CAWGAVSGGYTF. V and J are TRBV30 and TRBJ1-2; the D gene is possibly TRBD1 (5 bases). V was cut by 5 bases and J by 7 bases, with 14 bases left in between. The CDR3 totals 12 residues. Germline V CDR1 and CDR2: GTSNPN, SVGIG (reference sequence).

CDR3 protein: CASSLNGGPMNTEAFF. The CDR3 DNA is TGTGCCAGCAGCTTAAACGGGGGGCCTATGAACACTGAAGCTTTCTTT. The chain is built from TRBV7-6 and TRBJ1-1; possibly TRBD1 for D (6 bases). Trimming cost V 2 bases and J 0 bases, with 13 bases left between them. The CDR3 spans 16 residues. Germline CDR1 SGHVS, CDR2 FNYEAQ.

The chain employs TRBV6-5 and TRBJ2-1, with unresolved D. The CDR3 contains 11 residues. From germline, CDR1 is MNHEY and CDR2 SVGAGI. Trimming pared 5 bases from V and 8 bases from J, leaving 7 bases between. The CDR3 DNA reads TGTGCCAGCAGTCAGAACGATGAGCAGTTCTTC. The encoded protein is CASSQNDEQFF.

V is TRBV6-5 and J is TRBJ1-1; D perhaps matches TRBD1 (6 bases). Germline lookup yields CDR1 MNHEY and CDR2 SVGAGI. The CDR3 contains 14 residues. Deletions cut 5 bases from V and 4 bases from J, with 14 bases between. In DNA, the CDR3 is TGTGCCAGCAGTCAGCAGGGGATCGGCACTGAAGCTTTCTTT. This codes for CASSQQGIGTEAFF.

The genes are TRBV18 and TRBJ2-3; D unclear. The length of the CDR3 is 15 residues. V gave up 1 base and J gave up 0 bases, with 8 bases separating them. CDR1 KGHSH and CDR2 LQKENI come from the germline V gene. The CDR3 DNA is TGTGCCAGCTCACCACTCCCGGTTAGCACAGATACGCAGTATTTT. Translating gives CASSPLPVSTDTQYF.

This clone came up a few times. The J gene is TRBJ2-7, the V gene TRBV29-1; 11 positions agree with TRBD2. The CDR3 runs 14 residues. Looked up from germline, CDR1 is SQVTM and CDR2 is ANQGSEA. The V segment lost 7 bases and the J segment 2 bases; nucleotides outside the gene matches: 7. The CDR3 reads CSAALLAGAYEQYF. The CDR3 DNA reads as TGCAGCGCTGCCCTACTAGCGGGGGCCTACGAGCAGTACTTC.

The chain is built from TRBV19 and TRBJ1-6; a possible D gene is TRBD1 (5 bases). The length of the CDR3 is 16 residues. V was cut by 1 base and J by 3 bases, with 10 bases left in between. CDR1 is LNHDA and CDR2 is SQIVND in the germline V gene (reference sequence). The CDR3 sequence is CASSIATVLYNSPLHF. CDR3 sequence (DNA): TGTGCCAGTAGTATAGCGACAGTTCTCTATAATTCACCCCTCCACTTT.

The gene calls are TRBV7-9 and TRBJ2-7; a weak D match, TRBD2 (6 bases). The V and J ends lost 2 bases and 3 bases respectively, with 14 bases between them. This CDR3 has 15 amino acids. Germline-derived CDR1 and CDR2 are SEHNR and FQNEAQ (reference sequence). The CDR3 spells CASSLSAGIGYEQYF. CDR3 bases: TGTGCCAGCAGCTTAAGCGCGGGGATAGGCTACGAGCAGTACTTC.

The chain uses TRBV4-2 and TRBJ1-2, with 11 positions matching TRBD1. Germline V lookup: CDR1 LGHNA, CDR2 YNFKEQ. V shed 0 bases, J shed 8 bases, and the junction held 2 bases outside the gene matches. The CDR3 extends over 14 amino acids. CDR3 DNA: TGTGCCAGCAGCCAAGATGGACAGGGGGCGGGCTACACCTTC. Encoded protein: CASSQDGQGAGYTF.

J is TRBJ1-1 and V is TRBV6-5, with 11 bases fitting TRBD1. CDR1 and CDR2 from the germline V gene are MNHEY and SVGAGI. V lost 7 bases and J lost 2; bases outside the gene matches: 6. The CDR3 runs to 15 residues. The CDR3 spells CASTGQGAGNTEAFF. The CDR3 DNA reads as TGTGCCAGCACAGGACAGGGGGCTGGAAACACTGAAGCTTTCTTT.

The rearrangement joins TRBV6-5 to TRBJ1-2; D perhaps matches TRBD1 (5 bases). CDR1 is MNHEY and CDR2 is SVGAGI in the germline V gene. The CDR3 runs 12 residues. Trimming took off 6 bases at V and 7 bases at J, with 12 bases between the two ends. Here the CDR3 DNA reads TGTGCCAGCAGCCAGGGCTCCCTTGGCTACACCTTC. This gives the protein CASSQGSLGYTF.

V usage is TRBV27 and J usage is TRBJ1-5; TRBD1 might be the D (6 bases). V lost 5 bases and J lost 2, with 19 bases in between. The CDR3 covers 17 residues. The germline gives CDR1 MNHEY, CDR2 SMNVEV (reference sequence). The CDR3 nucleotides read TGTGCCAGCAGTCTCGATTCGACAGGTCGGGGCAATCAGCCCCAGCATTTT. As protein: CASSLDSTGRGNQPQHF.

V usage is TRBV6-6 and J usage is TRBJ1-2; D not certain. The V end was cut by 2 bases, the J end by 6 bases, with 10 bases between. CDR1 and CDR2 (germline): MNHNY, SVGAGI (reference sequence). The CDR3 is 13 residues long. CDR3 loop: CASSYDNQDGYTF. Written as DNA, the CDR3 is TGTGCCAGCAGTTACGATAATCAGGATGGCTACACCTTC.

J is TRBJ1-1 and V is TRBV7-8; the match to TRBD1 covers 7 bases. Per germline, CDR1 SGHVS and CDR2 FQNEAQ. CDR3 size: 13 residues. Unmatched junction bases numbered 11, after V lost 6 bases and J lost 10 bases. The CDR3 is CASSSQGLEGAFF. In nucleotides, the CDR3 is TGTGCCAGCAGTTCACAGGGGTTAGAAGGAGCTTTCTTT.

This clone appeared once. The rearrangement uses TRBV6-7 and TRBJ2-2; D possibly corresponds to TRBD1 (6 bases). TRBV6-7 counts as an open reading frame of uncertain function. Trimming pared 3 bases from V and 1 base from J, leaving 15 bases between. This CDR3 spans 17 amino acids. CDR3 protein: CASSYSQGTENTGELFF. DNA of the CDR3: TGTGCCAGCAGTTATTCCCAGGGGACCGAGAACACCGGGGAGCTGTTTTTT.

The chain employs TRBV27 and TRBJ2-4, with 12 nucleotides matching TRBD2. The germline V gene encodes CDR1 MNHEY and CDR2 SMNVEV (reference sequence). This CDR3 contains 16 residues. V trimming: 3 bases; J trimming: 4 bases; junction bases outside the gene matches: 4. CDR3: CASSFRTSGGKNIQYF. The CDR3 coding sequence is TGTGCCAGCAGTTTTAGAACTAGCGGGGGGAAAAACATTCAGTACTTC.

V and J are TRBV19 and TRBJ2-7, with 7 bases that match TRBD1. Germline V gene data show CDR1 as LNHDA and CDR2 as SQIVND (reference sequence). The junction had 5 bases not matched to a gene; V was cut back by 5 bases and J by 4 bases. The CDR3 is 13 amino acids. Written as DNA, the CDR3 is TGTGCCAGTAGTTACAGGGGTTCGTACGAGCAGTACTTC. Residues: CASSYRGSYEQYF.

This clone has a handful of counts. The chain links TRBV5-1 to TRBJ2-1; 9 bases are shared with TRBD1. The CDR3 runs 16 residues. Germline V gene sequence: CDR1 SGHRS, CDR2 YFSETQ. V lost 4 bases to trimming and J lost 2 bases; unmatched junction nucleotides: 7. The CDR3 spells CASSPKGQGAYNEQFF. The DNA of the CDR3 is TGCGCCAGCAGCCCGAAGGGACAGGGAGCCTACAATGAGCAGTTCTTC.

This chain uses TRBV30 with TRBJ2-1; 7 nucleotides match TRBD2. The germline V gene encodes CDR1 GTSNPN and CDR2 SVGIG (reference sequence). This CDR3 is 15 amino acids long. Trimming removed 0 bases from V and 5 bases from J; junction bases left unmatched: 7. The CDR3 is CAWSVGSGVHNEQFF. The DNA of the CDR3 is TGTGCCTGGAGTGTAGGCAGCGGGGTCCACAATGAGCAGTTCTTC.

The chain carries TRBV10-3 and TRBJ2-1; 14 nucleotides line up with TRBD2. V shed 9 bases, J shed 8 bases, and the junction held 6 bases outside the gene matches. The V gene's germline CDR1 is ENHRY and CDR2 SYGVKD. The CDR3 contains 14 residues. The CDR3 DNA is TGTGCCATTTCCGGGACTAGCGGGAGTGATGAGCAGTTCTTC. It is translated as CAISGTSGSDEQFF.

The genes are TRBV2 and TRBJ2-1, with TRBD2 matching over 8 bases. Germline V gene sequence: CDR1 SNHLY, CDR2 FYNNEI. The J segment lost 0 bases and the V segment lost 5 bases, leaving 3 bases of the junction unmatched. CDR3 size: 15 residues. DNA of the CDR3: TGTGCCAGCAGTATTAGCGGGACCTCCTACAATGAGCAGTTCTTC. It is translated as CASSISGTSYNEQFF.

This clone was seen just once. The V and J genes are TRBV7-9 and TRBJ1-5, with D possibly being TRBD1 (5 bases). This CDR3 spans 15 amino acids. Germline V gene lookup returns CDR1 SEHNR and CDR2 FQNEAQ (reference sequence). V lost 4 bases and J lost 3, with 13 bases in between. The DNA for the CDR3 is TGTGCCAGCAGCTCAAGTGCAGGGCCCAATCAGCCCCAGCATTTT. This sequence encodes CASSSSAGPNQPQHF.

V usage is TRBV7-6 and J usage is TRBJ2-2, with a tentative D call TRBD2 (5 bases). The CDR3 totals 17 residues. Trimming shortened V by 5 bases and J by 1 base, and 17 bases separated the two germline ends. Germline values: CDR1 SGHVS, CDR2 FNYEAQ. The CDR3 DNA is TGTGCCAGCAGCATTGAGACGCGGGTCGTGAACACCGGGGAGCTGTTTTTT. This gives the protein CASSIETRVVNTGELFF. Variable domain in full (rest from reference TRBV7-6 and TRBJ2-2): GAGVSQSPRYKVTKRGQDVALRCDPISGHVSLYWYRQALGQGPEFLTYFNYEAQQDKSGLPNDRFSAERPEGSISTLTIQRTEQRDSAMYRCASSIETRVVNTGELFFGEGSRLTVL.